This T cell receptor beta chain was profiled in a study of T cells in Graves' hyperthyroidism and ophthalmopathy. Study-level findings and limits: Most thyroid clonotypes that were expanded above 0.001 also turned up in blood. Separating ophthalmopathy from stable hyperthyroidism was achieved by a 13 V-J model.

This clonotype was recorded at least ten times. Its antigen is still unknown. Patients showing uncontrolled infection, other autoimmune disease, pregnancy or lactation were ineligible. Diagnostic assessment was based on clinical symptoms, serum thyroxine and TRAb, thyroid ultrasound and orbital computed tomography. The CDR3 covers 14 residues. With 2 bases removed from V and 5 bases from J, the gap between germline ends came to 12 bases. From germline, CDR1 is WNHNN and CDR2 SYGVQD (reference sequence). RNA transcripts served as the template for amplifying TCR beta CDR3 regions. HTBI primers were used for first-round RT-PCR of the TCR CDR3. TCRdb independently ran MiXCR on the multiplex PCR reads; one entry per CDR3 protein. This table has 500,000 to 800,000 distinct CDR3 sequences, nearly 45% appearing once.

This receptor was obtained from an adult man with Graves' disease, either hyperthyroidism or ophthalmopathy (not recorded which). The sample taken for sequencing was peripheral blood or thyroid tissue (not recorded which). The chain couples TRBV10-1 to TRBJ2-5; D unresolved. The CDR3 reads CASSENLGWETQYF. The CDR3 DNA is TGCGCCAGCAGTGAGAATTTGGGTTGGGAGACCCAGTACTTC.